This TCR beta chain was sequenced during a study of blood T cell repertoires in COVID-19. About the research overall: The United States, Italy and Spain supplied acute and convalescent COVID-19 samples. In each case, the material was cDNA or gDNA derived from T cells, B-cell-depleted T cells, or PBMCs.

The J segment lost 1 base and the V segment lost 4 bases, leaving 7 bases of the junction unmatched. CDR1 is SGHTS and CDR2 is YDEGEE in the germline V gene. The CDR3 loop spans 15 amino acids. Original handling: Estimates of nucleated cell counts were drawn from the amplification of reference gene primers. The data were produced by immunoSEQ multiplex PCR, yet TCRdb's version contains in-frame clones alone and is incomplete. V and J calls and clone size are copied from that table; D and trimming were computed from the DNA. This sample carries around 41,000 clones, over 75% of them seen once, and the ten largest clones take around 40%.

The receptor's source is an elderly woman with acute or convalescent COVID-19. This chain connects TRBV5-8 to TRBJ2-5, with 7 nucleotides matching TRBD2. Sequenced: peripheral blood. CDR3 amino acids: CASSPTGGGQETQYF. The DNA of the CDR3 is TGTGCCAGCAGCCCCACGGGCGGGGGCCAAGAGACCCAGTACTTC.